The entry below describes one T cell receptor beta chain. Libraries were prepared by immunoSEQ multiplex PCR; TCRdb keeps only in-frame clonotypes and omits some of them. The sample carries tens of thousands of clones, more than 80% recorded once. Germline V lookup: CDR1 SGDLS, CDR2 YYNGEE. The CDR3 sequence is 13 residues long. Deletions cut 3 bases from V and 1 base from J, with 8 bases between. This specimen comes from a study of radiotherapy plus CTLA-4 blockade in lung cancer. Sequenced material: peripheral blood, taken from a patient treated with radiotherapy plus ipilimumab. This TCR was recovered from a human donor with non-small cell lung cancer who had stable disease on radiotherapy plus ipilimumab. J is TRBJ2-7 and V is TRBV9; a possible D gene is TRBD1 (5 bases). The DNA for the CDR3 is TGTGCCAGCAGCGGCAGGGATTCCTACGAGCAGTACTTC. Residues: CASSGRDSYEQYF. The full variable domain, in which reference TRBV9 and TRBJ2-7 provide the parts outside the CDR3, is DSGVTQTPKHLITATGQRVTLRCSPRSGDLSVYWYQQSLDQGLQFLIQYYNGEERAKGNILERFSAQQFPDLHSELNLSSLELGDSALYFCASSGRDSYEQYFGPGTRLTVT.